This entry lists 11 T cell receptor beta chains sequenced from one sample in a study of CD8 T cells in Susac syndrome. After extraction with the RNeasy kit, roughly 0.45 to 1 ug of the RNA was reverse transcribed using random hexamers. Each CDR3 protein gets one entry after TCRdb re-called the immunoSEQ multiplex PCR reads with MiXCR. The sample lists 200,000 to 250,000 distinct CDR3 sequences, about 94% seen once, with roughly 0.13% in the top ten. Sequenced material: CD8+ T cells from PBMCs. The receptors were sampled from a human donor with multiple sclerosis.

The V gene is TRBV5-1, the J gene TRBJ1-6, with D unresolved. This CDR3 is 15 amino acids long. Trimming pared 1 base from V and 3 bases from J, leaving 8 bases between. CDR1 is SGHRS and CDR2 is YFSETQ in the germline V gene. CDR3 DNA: TGCGCCAGCAGCTTGAGGGAGGGCTATAATTCACCCCTCCACTTT. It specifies CASSLREGYNSPLHF. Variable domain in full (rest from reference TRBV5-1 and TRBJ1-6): KAGVTQTPRYLIKTRGQQVTLSCSPISGHRSVSWYQQTPGQGLQFLFEYFSETQRNKGNFPGRFSGRQFSNSRSEMNVSTLELGDSALYLCASSLREGYNSPLHFGNGTRLTVT.

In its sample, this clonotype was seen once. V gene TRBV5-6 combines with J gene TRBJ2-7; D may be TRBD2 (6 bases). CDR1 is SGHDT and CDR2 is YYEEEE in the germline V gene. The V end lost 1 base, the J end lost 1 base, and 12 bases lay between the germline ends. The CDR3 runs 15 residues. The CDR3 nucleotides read TGTGCCAGCAGCTTGCCTGCTCTAGCGTCCTACGAGCAGTACTTC. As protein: CASSLPALASYEQYF.

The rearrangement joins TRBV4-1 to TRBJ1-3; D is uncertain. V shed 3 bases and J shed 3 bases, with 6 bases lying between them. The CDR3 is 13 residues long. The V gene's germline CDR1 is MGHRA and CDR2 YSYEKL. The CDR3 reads CASSQPNGNTIYF. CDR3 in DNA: TGCGCCAGCAGCCAGCCAAATGGAAACACCATATATTTT.

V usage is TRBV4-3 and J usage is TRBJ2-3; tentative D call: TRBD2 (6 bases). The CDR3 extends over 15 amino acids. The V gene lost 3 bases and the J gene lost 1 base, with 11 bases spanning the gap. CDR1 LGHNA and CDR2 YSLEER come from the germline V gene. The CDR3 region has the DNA TGCGCCAGCAGCCATCGACTAGTCGGCACAGATACGCAGTATTTT. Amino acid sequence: CASSHRLVGTDTQYF.

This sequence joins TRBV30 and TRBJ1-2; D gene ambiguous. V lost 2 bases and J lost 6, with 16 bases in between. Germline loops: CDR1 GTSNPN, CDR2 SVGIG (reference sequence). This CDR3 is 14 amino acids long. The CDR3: CAWSPVGGLNGYTF. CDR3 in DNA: TGTGCCTGGAGTCCAGTGGGCGGACTAAATGGCTACACCTTC. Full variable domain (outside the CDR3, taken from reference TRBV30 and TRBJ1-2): SQTIHQWPATLVQPVGSPLSLECTVEGTSNPNLYWYRQAAGRGLQLLFYSVGIGQISSEVPQNLSASRPQDRQFILSSKKLLLSDSGFYLCAWSPVGGLNGYTFGSGTRLTVV.

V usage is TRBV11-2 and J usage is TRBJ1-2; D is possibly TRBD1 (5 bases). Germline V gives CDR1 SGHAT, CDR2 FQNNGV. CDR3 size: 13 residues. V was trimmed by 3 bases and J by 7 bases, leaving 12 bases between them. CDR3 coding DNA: TGTGCCAGCAGCTTCCCGGGGGGGAGTGGCTACACCTTC. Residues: CASSFPGGSGYTF.

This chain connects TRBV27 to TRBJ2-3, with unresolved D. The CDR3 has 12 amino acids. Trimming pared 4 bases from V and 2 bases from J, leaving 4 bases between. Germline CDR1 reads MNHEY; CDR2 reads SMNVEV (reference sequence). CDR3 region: CASSSPTDTQYF. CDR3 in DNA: TGTGCCAGCAGTTCCCCCACAGATACGCAGTATTTT.

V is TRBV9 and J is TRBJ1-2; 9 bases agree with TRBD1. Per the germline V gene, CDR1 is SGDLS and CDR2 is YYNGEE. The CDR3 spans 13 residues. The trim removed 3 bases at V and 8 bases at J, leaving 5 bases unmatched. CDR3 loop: CASSDGTGRGYTF. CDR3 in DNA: TGTGCCAGCAGCGACGGGACAGGGAGAGGCTACACCTTC.

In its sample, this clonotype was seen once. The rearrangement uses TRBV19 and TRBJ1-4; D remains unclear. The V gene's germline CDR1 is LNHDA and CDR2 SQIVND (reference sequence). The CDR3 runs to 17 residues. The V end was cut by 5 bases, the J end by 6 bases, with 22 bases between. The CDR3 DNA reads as TGTGCCAGTAGTCCCGGGCATATAACTCAGGCGGATGAAAAACTGTTTTTT. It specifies CASSPGHITQADEKLFF.

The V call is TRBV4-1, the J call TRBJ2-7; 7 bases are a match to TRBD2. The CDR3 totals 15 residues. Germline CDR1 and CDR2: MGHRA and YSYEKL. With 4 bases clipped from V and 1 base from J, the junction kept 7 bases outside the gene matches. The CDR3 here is CASSPLLALSYEQYF. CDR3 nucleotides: TGCGCCAGCAGCCCTTTACTAGCGCTGTCCTACGAGCAGTACTTC.

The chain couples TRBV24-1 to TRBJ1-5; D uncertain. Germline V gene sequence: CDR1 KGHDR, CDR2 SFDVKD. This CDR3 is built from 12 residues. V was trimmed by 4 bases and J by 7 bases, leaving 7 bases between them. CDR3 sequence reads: CATSEFGQPQHF. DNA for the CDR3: TGTGCCACCAGTGAATTCGGGCAGCCCCAGCATTTT.